This TCR beta chain was sequenced in a study of blood T cells in healthy people across ages. V was shortened by 1 base and J by 0 bases, with 4 bases between the two germline ends. The germline CDR1 and CDR2 sequences are SNHLY and FYNNEI. This CDR3 is built from 15 residues. A second 7 to 11 cycle PCR used barcoded and J-beta primers. TCRdb passed the 5' RACE reads through MiXCR, listing each CDR3 protein once. The sample records roughly 800,000 distinct CDR3 sequences, around 25% being singletons. These data also formed part of another study, on T cells of mothers and their children. As that report states: The study sampled a few healthy Caucasian mothers and their six children. Each mother gave over 8.5 million TCR beta CDR3 reads; each child, about 3 million.

The TCR originated in a boy aged 5-17 years in good health. This chain links TRBV2 with TRBJ2-6; D ambiguous. Material for sequencing was blood. CDR3 region: CASSEGPSGANVLTF. DNA of the CDR3: TGTGCCAGCAGTGAAGGGCCCTCTGGGGCCAACGTCCTGACTTTC.